This T cell receptor beta chain was sequenced during a study of cytomegalovirus exposure and HLA in healthy donors (dated by TCRdb to 2016 to 2017). Study-wide context: According to an earlier analysis of 550 to 750 of the donors, some 180 million T cells yielded roughly 110 million unique TCR beta sequences and around 280 Gb of sequence data. An early release that covered about 600 HLA-typed donors contained approximately 320 gigabases of sequencing data and tens of millions of unique TCR sequences. Of the roughly 400 genotyped donors, approximately 80% were placed in the genetic ancestry cluster associated with self-reported Caucasian donors. The study aimed to test whether cataloging public T cell receptors could reveal signatures of past pathogen exposure. The study profiled the T cell repertoires of 500 to 800 subjects by immunosequencing and related them to cytomegalovirus serostatus. In addition to the first cohort of 666 subjects, a separate validation cohort of over 90 different subjects was used. High-throughput TCR immunosequencing, statistical association of individual TCRs with disease status, and machine learning were combined to predict cytomegalovirus infection status. A later analysis re-analyzed previously published TCR beta repertoires from 660 or so donors and added high-resolution HLA genotyping to study TCR occurrence patterns. Rather than drawing on any new phenotypic data, the later analysis identified candidate immune exposures from TCR beta sequences and the way those sequences occurred across donors. An earlier analysis of around 580 of the donors used high-throughput TCR beta sequencing to judge whether each TCR beta V gene segment behaved as functional or pseudogenic. Donor age, sex, ethnicity and CMV serostatus were compiled alongside the repertoire data. Genome-wide SNP genotypes for about three fifths of the roughly 670 donors were used in a later genetic analysis, which treated that subset as a discovery cohort. Every repertoire in the discovery cohort had been generated on one and the same sequencing platform. HLA typing covered class I and class II loci at four-digit resolution. The number of typed donors differed by locus: about 629-640 for A, B, C, DRB1 and DQB1; some 540 for DQA1; fewer than 610 for DPA1; and around 470 for DPB1. Four to six DR-DQ haplotypes were handled as single units for association and clustering, since linkage in the cohort was strong. Across some 400 genotyped donors of the cohort, an average of 235,054 unique TCR beta nucleotide sequences per donor were sequenced, and approximately 17% of those sequences were non-productive.

In total, just over 650 healthy bone marrow donors made up the cohort. At the time of sampling, all cohort members were nominally healthy, though unrecorded immune exposures were likely present. The donor tested CMV seropositive and was one of the 289 seropositive cohort members. Every donor gave a peripheral blood sample, and the peripheral blood mononuclear cells from that sample were used for TCR beta sequencing. Genomic DNA was extracted from the blood cell samples with the Qiagen DNeasy Blood Extraction Kit. The investigation overall reported the following: In a later analysis, about 16,000 TCR beta sequences were associated with specific HLA alleles at a false discovery rate of 0.05. A later analysis found that HLA-associated TCR beta chains were more clonally expanded and had lower generation probabilities than equally common non-associated chains. In an earlier analysis of around 500 of the donors, most TCR beta V segments appeared in productive rearrangements about 87% or about 30% of the time, broadly matching IMGT annotations. When HLA alleles, especially DR and DQ, strongly co-occurred, attributing TCR associations to individual alleles was difficult. In a later analysis, the rate of TCR association differed among HLA loci, with DRB1 alleles having the most associated TCRs and HLA-C alleles having the fewest. A cluster of highly shared sequence variants was judged likely to be a technical artifact of the sequencing pipeline. According to the authors, the approach could potentially be generalized to other disease states and immunological phenotypes. Presence/absence analyses assumed roughly uniform sequencing depth across donors, an assumption that may not hold. In this cohort, only TCR beta chains were sequenced, and detectable features were limited by the absence of alpha or paired-chain data. A further reported finding was that TCR beta sequences accurately predicted the HLA-A and HLA-B alleles for most subjects in the first cohort. The study listed 150 to 200 TCR beta chains as associated with cytomegalovirus. While some public TCRs were present in many individuals, most TCR sequences turned up only very rarely across donors. In both the original and validation cohorts, the classifier was reported to diagnose cytomegalovirus status with high specificity and sensitivity. Because HLA typing was missing for some donors at each locus, association tests included only the typed subset. CMV serostatus was the only immune exposure information available for the cohort. In vitro tests confirmed that a few of the cytomegalovirus-associated TCR beta chains recognize cytomegalovirus antigens. Several of the top co-occurrence clusters appeared to be linked to parvovirus B19, influenza, CMV and Epstein-Barr virus, according to a later analysis. In a later genetic analysis, a missense DCLRE1C variant was associated with V-gene and J-gene trimming of TCR beta chains, and the association was replicated in an independent cohort. In a later analysis, most CMV-associated TCR beta chains were found to appear HLA-restricted, with HLA associations seemingly driven largely by CMV exposure. Linkage disequilibrium might explain the correlated functional status among segregating V segments, but an unknown experimental factor could not be excluded. A later genetic analysis reported fewer N-insertions in productive TCRs among donors in an Asian-associated ancestry cluster than the roughly 720-donor mean. The 87-base-pair reads could not distinguish some IMGT-functional V segments, including TRBV6-2 and TRBV6-3, so those segments were excluded. Because counts were too low, around 17 rarely observed V segments, including chromosome 9 orphons, were left out of the earlier analysis of 587 of the donors.

A remark on this clone: It has no known antigen specificity. No qualities accompany the bases; no much larger clone lies one base away.

The library was made by the immunoSEQ multiplex PCR assay. The multiplex PCR relied on a mix of 60 forward primers for TCR Vbeta segments and 13 reverse primers for TCR Jbeta segments. The CDR3 region of rearranged TCR beta genes was amplified from genomic DNA by a multiplex PCR assay. The Illumina HiSeq System was used to sequence the amplified TCR beta libraries as 87-base-pair reads. The source study handled its data this way. A later analysis tallied 75 million to 95 million unique TCR beta chains across the 600 to 700 repertoires, and some 10 million of those chains were shared by two or more donors. Raw reads were error-corrected and collapsed into unique sequences by a nearest-neighbor algorithm in which closely related sequences were merged to remove PCR and sequencing errors. V, D and J gene segments were assigned by aligning CDR3 sequences to IMGT reference sequences. Each retained sequence needed at least a six-nucleotide match to both a V gene segment and a J gene segment. Rearrangements were called productive when the CDR3 lacked stop codons and stayed in frame with V and J; all others were non-productive. Following IMGT convention, CDR3 was defined as the stretch from the second conserved V-encoded cysteine up to the conserved J-encoded phenylalanine. The earlier analysis of fewer than 750 of the donors excluded sequences that lacked an unambiguous match to a single V gene segment. An earlier analysis of several hundred of the donors called V segments functional above 56.7% productive rearrangements and segregating when the between-donor standard deviation exceeded 5%. To diagnose cytomegalovirus status from the catalog of TCR beta chain sequences, a statistical classification framework was built. A later analysis assigned V and J genes by comparing TCR nucleotide sequences with IMGT/GENE-DB human TR gene sequences. In a later analysis, CDR3 sequences and most-parsimonious VDJ recombination scenarios were assigned using the TCRdist pipeline. In a later analysis, each TCR beta chain was defined by its CDR3 amino acid sequence together with its V-gene family, and reads without a unique V-gene family were excluded. In a later analysis, 500 to 700 highly shared, low-generation-probability nucleotide sequences were removed to address suspected cross-contamination and a sequencing artifact. In a later analysis, a clonal expansion index for each public chain was calculated from normalized within-repertoire ranks of inferred template counts. In a later analysis, generation probabilities were computed with a VDJ recombination model fitted to out-of-frame rearrangements, and the resulting probabilities were checked against IGoR. Hypergeometric tests were used in a later analysis to score TCR-TCR, TCR-HLA and TCR-CMV co-occurrence, with a repertoire-size bias correction applied to the TCR pairs. False discovery rates were estimated in a later analysis by permuting HLA or CMV assignments 20 times. In a later analysis, co-occurring TCRs were grouped using DBSCAN, with TCRdist sequence similarity added in when clustering inside HLA-allele-positive subsets. Co-occurrence clustering excluded repertoires with fewer than 30,000 or more than 120,000 public chains, plus five with anomalous nucleotide sharing. The immuneACCESS repertoire file appears here via TCRdb, limited to in-frame rearrangements. These files lack a portion of the clones; in checked studies, under half of the deficit traces to unresolved V genes, and the cause of the others is not known. V, J and clone size derive from that table, while D and trimming were established from the DNA sequence. Counted in this sample were over 150,000 clones; roughly 82% of them appeared once. The top ten clonotypes cover around 1.2% of the sample.

Sequences MDHEN (CDR1) and SYDVKM (CDR2) are obtained from the germline V gene. The CDR3, from cysteine to phenylalanine, totals 14 residues. Only the CDR3 region is kept as DNA, spanning 42 bases read in frame from base 1. V and J are truncated by 10 bases and 6 bases respectively, leaving an intervening sequence of 18 bases. The receptor was isolated from a girl aged 2-10 years in good health and CMV-seropositive. This chain is built from TRBV28 and TRBJ2-2; perhaps TRBD1 is the D gene, with 7 bases matching. Sequenced material: PBMCs. The encoded CDR3 is CANTDREVPGELFF. The DNA reads TGTGCCAACACAGACAGGGAGGTTCCCGGGGAGCTGTTTTTT.